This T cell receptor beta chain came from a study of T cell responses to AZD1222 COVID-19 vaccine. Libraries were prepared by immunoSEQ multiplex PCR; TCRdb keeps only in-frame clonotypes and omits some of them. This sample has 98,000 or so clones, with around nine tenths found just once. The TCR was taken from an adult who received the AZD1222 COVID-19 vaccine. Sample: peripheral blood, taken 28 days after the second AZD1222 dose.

CDR3 protein: CASSASGLAGGAYNEQFF. The CDR3 nucleotides read TGTGCCAGTAGTGCCTCCGGACTAGCGGGAGGTGCCTACAATGAGCAGTTCTTC. This chain uses TRBV19 with TRBJ2-1; 14 bases are a match to TRBD2. Per the germline V gene, CDR1 is LNHDA and CDR2 is SQIVND (reference sequence). Germline trimming cut 5 bases from V and 2 bases from J; bases unmatched to any gene: 8. This CDR3 has 18 residues.